By sample fraction, the clone carrying this T cell receptor (beta chain) is medium-sized (0.01 to 0.1%). These data belong to a study of tumor-infiltrating lymphocytes in oesophageal squamous cell carcinoma. V lost 0 bases and J lost 4, with 7 bases in between. Germline assignment: CDR1 SEHNR and CDR2 FQNEAQ (reference sequence). This CDR3 has 15 residues. Each CDR3 protein is one row after TCRdb ran MiXCR on the PCR reads. Of 15,000 to 25,000 distinct CDR3 sequences in the sample, around 43% are singletons; the top ten hold around an eighth. Source material: normal esophageal tissue next to the tumor. The chain joins TRBV7-9 to TRBJ2-6; D is undetermined. The source is a male donor with esophageal squamous cell carcinoma. The DNA of the CDR3 is TGTGCCAGCAGCTTAGCAGGGTCCGGGGCCAACGTCCTGACTTTC. Translated, it gives CASSLAGSGANVLTF.